This TCR beta chain was found in a study of T cell changes during pregnancy in multiple sclerosis (dated by TCRdb to 2018 to 2020). Context from the whole study: In women with multiple sclerosis, the researchers looked at how the T cell repertoire shifted as pregnancy progressed.

This clone has only a few counts. The antigen this receptor binds is unknown. No much larger clone exists at a distance of one base, and base qualities are not known. Receptors were amplified or captured by the immunoSEQ multiplex PCR assay. Held by TCRdb, this immuneACCESS table contains in-frame sequences only and omits some clones. Under half of the omission traces to an unresolved V gene where checked; the cause of the rest is unknown. This sample is represented by fewer than 25,000 clones; about 87% of them were singletons. Roughly 1% of the sample is taken by the ten largest. Per the germline V gene, SGHTA is the CDR1 and FQGNSA is the CDR2. The CDR3 sequence holds 15 residues, the cysteine and phenylalanine included. CDR3 DNA only is kept here, 45 bases in frame from base 1. V lost 4 bases and J lost 3 bases; the stretch between them is 15 bases long.

The sequence was obtained from a female donor in good health, enrolled as a control in a pregnancy study. The sample consisted of CD4+ T cells from peripheral blood mononuclear cells, taken in the second trimester of pregnancy. The sequence links TRBV7-2 to TRBJ1-2; 5 matching bases give a weak D call of TRBD1. The CDR3 loop reads CASSSRWGGDYGYTF. The DNA reads TGTGCCAGCAGCTCGCGGTGGGGGGGAGACTATGGCTACACCTTC.